The 23 T cell receptor beta chains below were found in one sample sequenced in a study of OX40 agonist ivuxolimab in advanced cancers. Assay: immunoSEQ multiplex PCR; the TCRdb copy retains only in-frame clones and omits some. The sample lists over 85,000 clones, approximately 90% occurring once. The sample here was CD4+ or CD8+ T cells sorted from blood, taken in a trial of the OX40 agonist ivuxolimab. These receptors all come from an adult with an advanced solid tumor such as melanoma, head and neck, liver or kidney cancer.

As for this clone: Other nucleotide sequences in the sample specify the same CDR3. The rearrangement uses TRBV6-5 and TRBJ2-3; D unresolved. V lost 5 bases to trimming and J lost 1 base, with 7 bases between them. This CDR3 is 13 amino acids long. In germline, CDR1 is MNHEY, CDR2 SVGAGI. CDR3 coding DNA: TGTGCCAGCAGTCCCCCTGGCACAGATACGCAGTATTTT. Translating gives CASSPPGTDTQYF.

The chain links TRBV5-1 to TRBJ1-5, with D possibly being TRBD1 (5 bases). The CDR3 is 15 amino acids. V dropped 5 bases and J dropped 1 base, with 13 bases sitting between them. Looked up from germline, CDR1 is SGHRS and CDR2 is YFSETQ. The CDR3 reads CASRPDIGSNQPQHF. CDR3 nucleotides: TGCGCCAGCAGACCGGACATAGGCAGCAATCAGCCCCAGCATTTT.

This chain links TRBV28 with TRBJ2-2; 7 bases line up with TRBD1. V lost 10 bases to trimming and J lost 2 bases; unmatched junction nucleotides: 7. Germline V gene lookup returns CDR1 MDHEN and CDR2 SYDVKM. This CDR3 spans 14 amino acids. The CDR3 nucleotides read TGTGCCACCCTGGACAGGATTAACACCGGGGAGCTGTTTTTT. Its protein product is CATLDRINTGELFF.

This sequence joins TRBV9 and TRBJ2-5; D is perhaps TRBD2 (5 bases). The CDR3 loop spans 13 amino acids. Germline lookup yields CDR1 SGDLS and CDR2 YYNGEE. Trimming left V 2 bases short and J 5 bases short, with 10 bases between. CDR3 bases: TGTGCCAGCAGCGTGGGAGTGGGGGAGACCCAGTACTTC. The encoded protein is CASSVGVGETQYF.

V gene TRBV21-1 combines with J gene TRBJ1-4. TRBV21-1 is flagged as a pseudogene. The CDR3 runs to 16 residues. CDR3 DNA sequence: TGTGCCAGCAGCAAAAGAGCCGGGGGAAGAAGGGAAAAACTGTTTTTT. Translating it yields CASSKRAGGRREKLFF.

There are a few counts of this clone. The J gene is TRBJ2-7, the V gene TRBV5-1, with D tentatively TRBD2 (7 bases). This CDR3 comprises 19 residues. CDR1 is SGHRS and CDR2 is YFSETQ in the germline V gene. Trimming took off 4 bases at V and 4 bases at J, with 30 bases between the two ends. This chain's CDR3 is CASSPWGQLLLGGAYEQYF. CDR3 nucleotide sequence: TGCGCCAGCAGCCCATGGGGCCAACTACTTTTAGGGGGGGCTTACGAGCAGTACTTC.

The chain employs TRBV7-2 and TRBJ2-7; D call uncertain. The CDR3 consists of 16 residues. Germline CDR1 reads SGHTA; CDR2 reads FQGNSA. The V gene lost 3 bases and the J gene lost 2 bases, with 17 bases spanning the gap. The CDR3 sequence: CASSFIPGPTPYEQYF. CDR3 in DNA: TGTGCCAGCAGCTTCATACCGGGCCCCACCCCCTACGAGCAGTACTTC.

The CDR3 reads CASSLVRASGFSTDTQYF. Written as DNA, the CDR3 is TGTGCCAGCAGCTTAGTCAGGGCTAGCGGGTTTAGCACAGATACGCAGTATTTT. The chain carries TRBV7-2 and TRBJ2-3, with TRBD2 matching 8 bases. This CDR3 spans 18 amino acids. Germline-derived CDR1 and CDR2 are SGHTA and FQGNSA. Trimming took 1 base from V and 0 from J; bases not matched to a gene: 9.

The chain couples TRBV9 to TRBJ1-2; D may be TRBD1 (6 bases). CDR1 and CDR2 from the germline V gene are SGDLS and YYNGEE. The CDR3 is made up of 15 amino acids. V was clipped by 0 bases and J by 7 bases, with 16 bases between them. The CDR3 loop is CASSVAQGDVVGYTF. CDR3 nucleotides: TGTGCCAGCAGCGTAGCACAGGGAGACGTCGTTGGCTACACCTTC.

The chain recombines TRBV29-1 with TRBJ1-1, with D perhaps matching TRBD1 (6 bases). CDR1 and CDR2 (germline): SQVTM, ANQGSEA. V was shortened by 7 bases and J by 1 base, with 19 bases between the two germline ends. CDR3 size: 15 residues. The DNA of the CDR3 is TGCAGCGGCATAGGGGGGCAGGGAGGGAACACTGAAGCTTTCTTT. This gives the protein CSGIGGQGGNTEAFF. Supplemented by reference TRBV29-1 and TRBJ1-1, the full variable domain reads SAVISQKPSRDICQRGTSLTIQCQVDSQVTMMFWYRQQPGQSLTLIATANQGSEATYESGFVIDKFPISRPNLTFSTLTVSNMSPEDSSIYLCSGIGGQGGNTEAFFGQGTRLTVV.

This CDR3 is CASSMGQNTYNEQFF. The CDR3 DNA follows: TGTGCCAGTAGTATGGGACAGAATACCTACAATGAGCAGTTCTTC. The chain employs TRBV19 and TRBJ2-1, with 7 bases matching TRBD1. The CDR3 totals 15 residues. Germline V lookup: CDR1 LNHDA, CDR2 SQIVND (reference sequence). V lost 3 bases, J lost 2 bases, and 4 bases stayed unmatched.

J is TRBJ1-6 and V is TRBV27, with 10 bases aligning to TRBD1. The V and J ends lost 10 bases and 12 bases, in that order; junction bases with no gene match: 12. Germline CDR1 reads MNHEY; CDR2 reads SMNVEV (reference sequence). CDR3 length: 14 residues. The CDR3: CATRSGTGVEPLHF. In DNA, the CDR3 is TGTGCCACCCGTTCCGGGACAGGGGTTGAACCCCTCCACTTT.

V is TRBV2 and J is TRBJ2-1, with TRBD1 matching 8 bases. Per the germline V gene, CDR1 is SNHLY and CDR2 is FYNNEI. The CDR3 consists of 14 residues. Trimming at V came to 5 bases and at J to 7 bases, leaving 7 bases not matched to a gene. In nucleotides, the CDR3 is TGTGCCAGCAGTCCAACAGGGGGACATAATGAGCAGTTCTTC. Amino acids: CASSPTGGHNEQFF.

The chain carries TRBV5-4 and TRBJ2-1, with unresolved D. Germline values: CDR1 SGHNT, CDR2 YYREEE (reference sequence). The V end was cut by 3 bases, the J end by 3 bases, with 10 bases between. This CDR3 has 14 residues. CDR3 sequence reads: CASSSPDGYNEQFF. The CDR3 DNA reads as TGTGCCAGCAGCTCGCCCGACGGCTACAATGAGCAGTTCTTC. Combining the CDR3 with reference TRBV5-4 and TRBJ2-1 gives the whole variable domain ETGVTQSPTHLIKTRGQQVTLRCSSQSGHNTVSWYQQALGQGPQFIFQYYREEENGRGNFPPRFSGLQFPNYSSELNVNALELDDSALYLCASSSPDGYNEQFFGPGTRLTVL.

The J gene is TRBJ1-1, the V gene TRBV19, with TRBD1 matching over 7 bases. From germline, CDR1 is LNHDA and CDR2 SQIVND (reference sequence). V gave up 6 bases and J gave up 0 bases; unmatched junction bases: 4. The length of the CDR3 is 14 residues. The CDR3 DNA reads TGTGCCAGTAGGGCCGGGACAGTGAACACTGAAGCTTTCTTT. Its translation is CASRAGTVNTEAFF.

The V call is TRBV15, the J call TRBJ1-2; tentatively, D is TRBD1 (5 bases). The CDR3 totals 14 residues. Trimming left V 5 bases short and J 4 bases short, with 14 bases between. CDR1 is LNHNV and CDR2 is YYDKDF in the germline V gene (reference sequence). The DNA for the CDR3 is TGTGCCACCAGCTCCAGGGATCCTTTCTATGGCTACACCTTC. Protein sequence: CATSSRDPFYGYTF.

A few counts support this clone. The chain couples TRBV6-5 to TRBJ2-7; 15 bases are a match to TRBD2. CDR3 size: 15 residues. The junction had 2 bases not matched to a gene; V was cut back by 4 bases and J by 4 bases. Germline CDR1 is MNHEY and CDR2 is SVGAGI. The DNA for the CDR3 is TGTGCCAGCAGTTCGGGACTAGCGGGGGGATACGAGCAGTACTTC. Amino acid sequence: CASSSGLAGGYEQYF.

This chain connects TRBV28 to TRBJ1-5; D is unclear. In germline, CDR1 is MDHEN, CDR2 SYDVKM. Trimming took off 5 bases at V and 0 bases at J, with 8 bases between the two ends. The CDR3 contains 14 residues. The CDR3 loop is CASSGWGSNQPQHF. The DNA of the CDR3 is TGTGCCAGCAGTGGTTGGGGTAGCAATCAGCCCCAGCATTTT. Using reference TRBV28 and TRBJ1-5 for the parts outside the CDR3, the full variable domain is DVKVTQSSRYLVKRTGEKVFLECVQDMDHENMFWYRQDPGLGLRLIYFSYDVKMKEKGDIPEGYSVSREKKERFSLILESASTNQTSMYLCASSGWGSNQPQHFGDGTRLSIL.

The chain is built from TRBV25-1 and TRBJ1-1; D unresolved. The V end was cut by 5 bases, the J end by 1 base, with 17 bases between. Germline V gene lookup returns CDR1 MGHDK and CDR2 SYGVNS. The CDR3 is 16 amino acids. Here the CDR3 DNA reads TGTGCCAGCAGTCCCAATCCGGGGAGGTGGAACACTGAAGCTTTCTTT. It translates to CASSPNPGRWNTEAFF.

This clone was seen just once. The gene calls are TRBV6-4 and TRBJ1-2; TRBD1 might be the D (6 bases). Germline V lookup: CDR1 MRHNA, CDR2 SNTAGT. The CDR3 runs to 14 residues. V was trimmed by 5 bases and J by 0 bases, leaving 10 bases between them. This chain's CDR3 is CASSPDRTNYGYTF. The CDR3 nucleotides read TGTGCCAGCAGTCCCGACAGGACTAACTATGGCTACACCTTC.

This clone has just one count. The chain recombines TRBV7-3 with TRBJ2-7; D remains unclear. Germline V gives CDR1 SGHTA, CDR2 FQGTGA. CDR3 length: 14 residues. V lost 5 bases to trimming and J lost 3 bases, with 14 bases between them. The CDR3 DNA reads as TGTGCCAGCAGCCCGCGCGCTGGTTTCTACGAGCAGTACTTC. Protein: CASSPRAGFYEQYF.

The chain joins TRBV9 to TRBJ1-5; D gene uncertain. The CDR3 spans 13 residues. Per germline, CDR1 SGDLS and CDR2 YYNGEE. V gave up 3 bases and J gave up 5 bases, with 9 bases separating them. The CDR3 sequence: CASSEAPDQPQHF. The CDR3 coding sequence is TGTGCCAGCAGCGAGGCCCCTGATCAGCCCCAGCATTTT.

The chain joins TRBV6-4 to TRBJ2-1; the D gene is possibly TRBD2 (6 bases). Germline CDR1 and CDR2: MRHNA and SNTAGT. This CDR3 has 14 amino acids. V lost 4 bases to trimming and J lost 4 bases, with 11 bases between them. CDR3 protein: CASSAGGAYNEQFF. For the CDR3, the DNA is TGTGCCAGCAGTGCCGGAGGGGCTTACAATGAGCAGTTCTTC.